The following is a TCR beta chain sequence with its context. Antigen specificity is unknown. These data originate in a study of cytomegalovirus exposure and HLA in healthy donors. Findings and limits, study-wide: An ancestry cluster, one associated with Asian ancestry, reportedly showed fewer N-insertions than the roughly 670-donor mean in a later analysis. According to a later analysis, most TCR beta chains associated with CMV appeared HLA-restricted. Earlier analysis found most TCR beta V segments productive about 87% or about 30% of the time.

The CDR3 spans 15 residues. Germline CDR1 SGHAT, CDR2 FQNNGV. After removal of 1 base from V and 6 bases from J, the junction contained 7 bases not matched to a gene. The PCR contained 60 Vbeta and 13 Jbeta primers. The method was immunoSEQ multiplex PCR; TCRdb's version includes in-frame clones alone and lacks a portion of them. This repertoire shows some 150,000 clones, nearly 80% found once; its top ten account for about 1.7%. The sample taken for sequencing was PBMCs. The TCR originated in a woman aged 25 to 39 in good health and CMV-seronegative. The gene calls are TRBV11-2 and TRBJ1-1, with TRBD1 matching over 8 bases. The CDR3 DNA sequence: TGTGCCAGCAGCTTAGGACAGGGGCTTTGGGCTGAAGCTTTCTTT. This encodes CASSLGQGLWAEAFF.